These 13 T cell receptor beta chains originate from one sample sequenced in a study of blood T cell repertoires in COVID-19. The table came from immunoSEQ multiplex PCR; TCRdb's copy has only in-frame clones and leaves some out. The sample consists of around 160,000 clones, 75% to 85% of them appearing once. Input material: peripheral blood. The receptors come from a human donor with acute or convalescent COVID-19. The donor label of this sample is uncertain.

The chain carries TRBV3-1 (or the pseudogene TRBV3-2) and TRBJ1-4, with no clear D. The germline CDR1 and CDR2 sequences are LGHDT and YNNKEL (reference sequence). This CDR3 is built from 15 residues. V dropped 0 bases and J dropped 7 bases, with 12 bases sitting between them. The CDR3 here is CASSQEGGRAEKLFF. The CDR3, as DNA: TGTGCCAGCAGCCAAGAAGGAGGCCGGGCTGAAAAACTGTTTTTT.

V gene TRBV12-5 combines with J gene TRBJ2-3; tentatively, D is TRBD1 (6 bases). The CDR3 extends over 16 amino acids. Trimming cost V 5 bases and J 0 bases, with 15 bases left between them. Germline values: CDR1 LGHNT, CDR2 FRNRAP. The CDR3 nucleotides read TGTGCTAGTGGTCCGGGACACAGATCTAGCACAGATACGCAGTATTTT. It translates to CASGPGHRSSTDTQYF. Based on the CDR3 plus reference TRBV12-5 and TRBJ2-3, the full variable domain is DARVTQTPRHKVTEMGQEVTMRCQPILGHNTVFWYRQTMMQGLELLAYFRNRAPLDDSGMPKDRFSAEMPDATLATLKIQPSEPRDSAVYFCASGPGHRSSTDTQYFGPGTRLTVL.

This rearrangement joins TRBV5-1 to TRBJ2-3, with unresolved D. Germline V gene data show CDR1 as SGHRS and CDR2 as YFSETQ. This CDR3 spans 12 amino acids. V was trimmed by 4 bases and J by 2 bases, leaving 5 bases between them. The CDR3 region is CASSPSTDTQYF. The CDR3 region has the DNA TGCGCCAGCAGCCCCTCCACAGATACGCAGTATTTT.

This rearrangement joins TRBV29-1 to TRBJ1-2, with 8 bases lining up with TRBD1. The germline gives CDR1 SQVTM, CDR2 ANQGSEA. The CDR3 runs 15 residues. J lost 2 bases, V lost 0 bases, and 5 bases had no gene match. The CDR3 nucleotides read TGCAGCGTTGAAGATCGCCGGACAGGGAACTATGGCTACACCTTC. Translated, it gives CSVEDRRTGNYGYTF.

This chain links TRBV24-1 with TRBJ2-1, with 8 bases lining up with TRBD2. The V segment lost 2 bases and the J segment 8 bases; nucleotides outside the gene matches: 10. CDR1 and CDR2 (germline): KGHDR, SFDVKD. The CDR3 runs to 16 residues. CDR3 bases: TGTGCCACCAGTGATTCTTCAGCGGGGGTAGTCGATGAGCAGTTCTTC. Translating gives CATSDSSAGVVDEQFF.

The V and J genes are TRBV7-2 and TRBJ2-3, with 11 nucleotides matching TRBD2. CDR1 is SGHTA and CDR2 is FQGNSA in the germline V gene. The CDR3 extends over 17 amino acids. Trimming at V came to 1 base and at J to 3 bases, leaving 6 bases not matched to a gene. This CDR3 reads CASSLGLSGGATDTQYF. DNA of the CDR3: TGTGCCAGCAGCTTAGGTCTTAGCGGGGGGGCAACAGATACGCAGTATTTT.

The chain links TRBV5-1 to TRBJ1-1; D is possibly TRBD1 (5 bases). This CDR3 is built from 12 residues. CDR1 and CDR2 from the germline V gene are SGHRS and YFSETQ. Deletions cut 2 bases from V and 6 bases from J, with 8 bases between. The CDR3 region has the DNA TGCGCCAGCAGCTTAGCGGGGCCTGAAGCTTTCTTT. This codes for CASSLAGPEAFF.

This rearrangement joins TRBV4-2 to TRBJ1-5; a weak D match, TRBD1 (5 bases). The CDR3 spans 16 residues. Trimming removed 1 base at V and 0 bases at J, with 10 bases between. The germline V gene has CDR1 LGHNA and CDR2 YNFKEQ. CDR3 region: CASSQGQRYSNQPQHF. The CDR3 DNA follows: TGTGCCAGCAGCCAAGGACAGCGTTATAGCAATCAGCCCCAGCATTTT.

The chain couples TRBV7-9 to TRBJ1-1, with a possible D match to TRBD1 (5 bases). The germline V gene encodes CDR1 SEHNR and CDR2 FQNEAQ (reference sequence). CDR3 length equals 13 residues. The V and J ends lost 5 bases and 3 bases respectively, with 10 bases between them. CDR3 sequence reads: CASSPTGDTEAFF. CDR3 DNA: TGTGCCAGCAGCCCCACGGGGGACACTGAAGCTTTCTTT.

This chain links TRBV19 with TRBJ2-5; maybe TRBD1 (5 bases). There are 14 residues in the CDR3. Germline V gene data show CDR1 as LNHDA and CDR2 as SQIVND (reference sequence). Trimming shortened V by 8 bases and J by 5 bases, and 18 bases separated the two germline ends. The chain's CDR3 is CASCRQGKGETQYF. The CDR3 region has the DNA TGTGCCAGTTGTCGGCAGGGAAAGGGGGAGACCCAGTACTTC.

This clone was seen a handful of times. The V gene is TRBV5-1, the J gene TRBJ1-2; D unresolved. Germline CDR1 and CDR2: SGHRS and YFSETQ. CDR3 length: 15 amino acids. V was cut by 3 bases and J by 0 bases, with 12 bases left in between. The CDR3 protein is CASSSSRSSNYGYTF. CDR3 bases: TGCGCCAGCAGCTCGAGCAGGTCGTCTAACTATGGCTACACCTTC.

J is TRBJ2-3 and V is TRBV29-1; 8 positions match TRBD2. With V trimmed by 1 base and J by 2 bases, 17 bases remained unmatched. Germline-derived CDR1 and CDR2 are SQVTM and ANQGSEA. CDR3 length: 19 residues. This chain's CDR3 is CSVEVRGPTRRGATDTQYF. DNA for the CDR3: TGCAGCGTTGAAGTGCGAGGTCCGACCAGGCGGGGGGCCACAGATACGCAGTATTTT.

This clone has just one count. The CDR3 DNA reads TGTGCCAGCGGAGGTGTCACCATATATTTT. It yields the protein CASGGVTIYF. J is TRBJ1-3 and V is TRBV6-5; D remains unclear. The CDR3 spans 10 residues. V was cut by 8 bases and J by 9 bases, with 8 bases left in between. From germline, CDR1 is MNHEY and CDR2 SVGAGI.